These 18 T cell receptor beta chains came from one sample sequenced in a study of T cell responses to AZD1222 COVID-19 vaccine. The method was immunoSEQ multiplex PCR; TCRdb's version includes in-frame clones alone and lacks a portion of them. The profile shows tens of thousands of clones, 84% of them singletons. Sequenced here: peripheral blood, sampled on day 0 of AZD1222 vaccination. These receptor sequences come from an adult in good health.

The CDR3 coding sequence is TGCGCCAGCAGCCCGGGACAGGCGCCCCTAAATGAAAAACTGTTTTTT. The encoded protein is CASSPGQAPLNEKLFF. V usage is TRBV5-1 and J usage is TRBJ1-4; TRBD1 matches 8 bases. Germline trimming cut 4 bases from V and 5 bases from J; bases unmatched to any gene: 10. The germline V gene encodes CDR1 SGHRS and CDR2 YFSETQ. CDR3 length: 16 amino acids.

The V call is TRBV10-2, the J call TRBJ2-3; weak D call: TRBD2 (6 bases). The CDR3 spans 17 residues. The germline V gene has CDR1 WSHSY and CDR2 SAAADI. V was clipped by 7 bases and J by 3 bases, with 23 bases between them. The CDR3 DNA reads TGCGCCAGCAACCCGGGGAGAGCGGGCCGGGGAACAGATACGCAGTATTTT. This codes for CASNPGRAGRGTDTQYF.

The CDR3 loop is CASSLYGGQETQYF. The DNA for the CDR3 is TGTGCCAGCAGCTTATATGGGGGTCAAGAGACCCAGTACTTC. V and J are TRBV7-9 and TRBJ2-5; D is tentatively TRBD1 or TRBD2 (5 bases each). The CDR3 runs 14 residues. V shed 2 bases and J shed 2 bases, with 9 bases lying between them. The germline V gene has CDR1 SEHNR and CDR2 FQNEAQ (reference sequence).

The chain uses TRBV28 and TRBJ1-5, with a weak D call TRBD1 (6 bases). Germline values: CDR1 MDHEN, CDR2 SYDVKM. CDR3 size: 15 residues. Trimming cost V 3 bases and J 4 bases, with 13 bases left between them. The CDR3, as DNA: TGTGCCAGCAGTTTGATAGGCAGGGGTAATCAGCCCCAGCATTTT. It translates to CASSLIGRGNQPQHF.

This clone showed up just a few times. The chain couples TRBV4-2 to TRBJ2-1, with 7 positions matching TRBD1. This CDR3 is 14 amino acids long. V trimming: 2 bases; J trimming: 5 bases; junction bases outside the gene matches: 3. Germline CDR1 reads LGHNA; CDR2 reads YNFKEQ. CDR3 protein: CASSQPQGDNEQFF. The CDR3 nucleotides read TGTGCCAGCAGCCAACCCCAGGGGGACAATGAGCAGTTCTTC.

The DNA for the CDR3 is TGTGCCAGTAGTATAGGACCTGGAAACACCATATATTTT. Translated: CASSIGPGNTIYF. V is TRBV19 and J is TRBJ1-3; D not certain. The CDR3 consists of 13 residues. Germline CDR1 and CDR2: LNHDA and SQIVND (reference sequence). The V and J ends lost 1 base and 2 bases respectively, with 3 bases between them. Looking up the rest from reference TRBV19 and TRBJ1-3 gives the full variable domain: DGGITQSPKYLFRKEGQNVTLSCEQNLNHDAMYWYRQDPGQGLRLIYYSQIVNDFQKGDIAEGYSVSREKKESFPLTVTSAQKNPTAFYLCASSIGPGNTIYFGEGSWLTVV.

The genes are TRBV9 and TRBJ1-5; D ambiguous. CDR1 is SGDLS, CDR2 YYNGEE, per germline. The length of the CDR3 is 15 residues. Trimming shortened V by 0 bases and J by 7 bases, and 14 bases separated the two germline ends. DNA for the CDR3: TGTGCCAGCAGCGTAGGATCTGGGTTTCGACAGCCCCAGCATTTT. Translating it yields CASSVGSGFRQPQHF.

V is TRBV12-3 or TRBV12-4 and J is TRBJ2-2; D is uncertain. The V and J ends lost 5 bases and 7 bases respectively, with 8 bases between them. The CDR3 has 12 residues. DNA for the CDR3: TGTGCCAGCAGTCCTTGGGTCGGGGAGCTGTTTTTT. Its translation is CASSPWVGELFF.

CDR3 loop: CSVKTGLGEKLFF. CDR3 in DNA: TGCAGCGTAAAAACAGGCCTCGGTGAAAAACTGTTTTTT. The J gene is TRBJ1-4, the V gene TRBV29-1; tentatively, D is TRBD1 (5 bases). The germline V gene has CDR1 SQVTM and CDR2 ANQGSEA. Trimming removed 6 bases from V and 7 bases from J, with 15 bases in between. There are 13 residues in the CDR3.

The rearrangement links TRBV19 to TRBJ2-3; possible D gene TRBD2, 5 bases. Germline CDR1 LNHDA, CDR2 SQIVND (reference sequence). The ends were cut back, 2 bases at V and 6 bases at J, with 12 bases in the middle. The CDR3 extends over 14 amino acids. CDR3 coding DNA: TGTGCCAGTAGTATAAAGGCTAGCTTGGATACGCAGTATTTT. Translating gives CASSIKASLDTQYF. Full variable domain (rest looked up from reference TRBV19 and TRBJ2-3): DGGITQSPKYLFRKEGQNVTLSCEQNLNHDAMYWYRQDPGQGLRLIYYSQIVNDFQKGDIAEGYSVSREKKESFPLTVTSAQKNPTAFYLCASSIKASLDTQYFGPGTRLTVL.

This sequence joins TRBV6-2 or TRBV6-3 and TRBJ2-1; 10 bases align to TRBD2. Germline lookup yields CDR1 MNHEY and CDR2 SVGEGT. CDR3 length: 18 residues. V was clipped by 0 bases and J by 6 bases; unmatched bases: 11. The CDR3 loop reads CASSYSVGASGRLNEQFF. CDR3 coding DNA: TGTGCCAGCAGTTACTCGGTGGGGGCTAGCGGGAGACTCAATGAGCAGTTCTTC.

V gene TRBV6-5 combines with J gene TRBJ2-1; D call uncertain. CDR3 size: 13 residues. Germline V lookup: CDR1 MNHEY, CDR2 SVGAGI. V was cut by 0 bases and J by 9 bases, with 9 bases left in between. CDR3 nucleotides: TGTGCCAGCAGTTACTCCACGGTGACTGAGCAGTTCTTC. It yields the protein CASSYSTVTEQFF.

The CDR3 is CASSPTTAGYGYTF. For the CDR3, the DNA is TGTGCCAGCAGCCCAACGACTGCTGGCTATGGCTACACCTTC. The chain combines TRBV5-4 with TRBJ1-2; D not certain. This CDR3 comprises 14 residues. Germline CDR1 SGHNT, CDR2 YYREEE (reference sequence). The V and J ends lost 4 bases and 4 bases respectively, with 14 bases between them.

The gene calls are TRBV28 and TRBJ1-6; 9 nucleotides agree with TRBD1. Trimming removed 6 bases from V and 7 bases from J; junction bases left unmatched: 7. From germline, CDR1 is MDHEN and CDR2 SYDVKM. The CDR3 covers 15 residues. The CDR3 protein is CASSTQGASNSPLHF. In DNA, the CDR3 is TGTGCCAGCAGCACACAGGGGGCCTCAAATTCACCCCTCCACTTT.

DNA of the CDR3: TGCGCCAGCAGCTCCAGGACTAGCGGATCCAATGAGCAGTTCTTC. Residues: CASSSRTSGSNEQFF. The chain has TRBV5-1 and TRBJ2-1, with 10 bases lining up with TRBD2. This CDR3 comprises 15 residues. From germline, CDR1 is SGHRS and CDR2 YFSETQ. Trimming at V came to 3 bases and at J to 6 bases, leaving 6 bases not matched to a gene.

V usage is TRBV5-1 and J usage is TRBJ2-5; unclear D gene. This CDR3 region has 13 residues. Looked up from germline, CDR1 is SGHRS and CDR2 is YFSETQ. V dropped 2 bases and J dropped 5 bases, with 10 bases sitting between them. CDR3 amino acids: CASSLGTEETQYF. CDR3 sequence (DNA): TGCGCCAGCAGCTTAGGAACAGAGGAGACCCAGTACTTC.

The V and J genes are TRBV12-3 or TRBV12-4 and TRBJ1-2, with D possibly being TRBD1 (5 bases). The CDR3 covers 13 residues. Trimming shortened V by 6 bases and J by 4 bases, and 12 bases separated the two germline ends. In DNA form, the CDR3 reads TGTGCCAGCAGAATGGGACGGTCCTATGGCTACACCTTC. This sequence encodes CASRMGRSYGYTF.

The CDR3 reads CASSFTGAGNTIYF. The CDR3 DNA is TGTGCCAGCAGCTTTACAGGGGCTGGAAACACCATATATTTT. This chain joins TRBV5-6 and TRBJ1-3, with TRBD1 matching over 7 bases. The ends lost 2 bases at V and 2 bases at J; junction bases unmatched: 1. The CDR3 totals 14 residues. CDR1 and CDR2 from the germline V gene are SGHDT and YYEEEE.